These T cell receptor beta chains were read from a single sample in a study of OX40 agonist ivuxolimab in advanced cancers. Clones were read by immunoSEQ multiplex PCR, and TCRdb kept only the in-frame ones, dropping some. In the table there are approximately 23,000 clones, approximately 87% of which are singletons. Sequences were derived from CD4+ or CD8+ T cells sorted from blood, sampled in a trial of the OX40 agonist ivuxolimab. The receptors stem from an adult with an advanced solid tumor such as melanoma, head and neck, liver or kidney cancer. Both conserved end residues are part of each CDR3. A D gene is named only where the DNA matches it firmly. Size tells how often a clone was seen (once, few, many) or the class of an expanded clone, and some rows leave it out.

J: TRBJ1-1
size: .
V: TRBV7-6
D: .
CDR3: CASSPQAGVAFF
DNA: TGTGCCAGCAGTCCCCAGGCGGGGGTAGCTTTCTTT

J: TRBJ2-7
size: .
V: TRBV30
D: TRBD1
CDR3: CAWSWGDRDYEQYF
DNA: TGTGCCTGGAGCTGGGGGGACAGGGACTACGAGCAGTACTTC

J: TRBJ2-1
size: .
V: TRBV6-5
D: .
CDR3: CASSYGGNEQFF
DNA: TGTGCCAGCAGTTACGGGGGGAATGAGCAGTTCTTC

J: TRBJ2-7
size: .
V: TRBV29-1
D: .
CDR3: CSVVGPGANYEQYF
DNA: TGCAGCGTTGTGGGGCCGGGAGCGAACTACGAGCAGTACTTC

J: TRBJ1-1
size: .
V: TRBV7-6
D: .
CDR3: CASSLEGQNTEAFF
DNA: TGTGCCAGCAGCTTAGAAGGACAGAACACTGAAGCTTTCTTT

J: TRBJ1-1
size: .
V: TRBV28
D: .
CDR3: CASSSDSRAFF
DNA: TGTGCCAGCAGCTCCGACAGCCGAGCTTTCTTT

J: TRBJ2-3
size: .
V: TRBV7-2
D: .
CDR3: CASSLVAVDTQYF
DNA: TGTGCCAGCAGCTTAGTGGCAGTAGATACGCAGTATTTT

J: TRBJ2-1
size: .
V: TRBV9
D: .
CDR3: CASSAEGLGYNEQFF
DNA: TGTGCCAGCAGCGCGGAGGGACTGGGTTACAATGAGCAGTTCTTC

J: TRBJ1-3
size: .
V: TRBV7-9
D: .
CDR3: CASSFDVTAYSGNTIYF
DNA: TGTGCCAGCAGCTTCGATGTAACAGCCTACTCTGGAAACACCATATATTTT

J: TRBJ2-7
size: .
V: TRBV4-3
D: .
CDR3: CASSQDLSLQFYEQYF
DNA: TGCGCCAGCAGCCAAGATCTATCTTTGCAGTTCTACGAGCAGTACTTC

J: TRBJ2-5
size: .
V: TRBV27
D: .
CDR3: CASSLRSTGRETQYF
DNA: TGTGCCAGCAGTTTGAGATCCACAGGGAGGGAGACCCAGTACTTC

J: TRBJ1-2
size: .
V: TRBV6-4
D: .
CDR3: CASSDSTGPSNYGYTF
DNA: TGTGCCAGCAGTGACTCTACGGGGCCCTCTAACTATGGCTACACCTTC

J: TRBJ2-5
size: .
V: TRBV7-3
D: .
CDR3: CASSHSPPQDSDTRETQYF
DNA: TGTGCCAGCAGTCATTCGCCGCCCCAAGACAGTGATACGCGAGAGACCCAGTACTTC

J: TRBJ2-2
size: .
V: TRBV29-1
D: .
CDR3: CSVPKGTGELFF
DNA: TGCAGCGTTCCTAAGGGCACCGGGGAGCTGTTTTTT

J: TRBJ2-1
size: .
V: TRBV7-9
D: TRBD2
CDR3: CASSPGLADHLSYNEQFF
DNA: TGTGCCAGCAGCCCGGGACTAGCGGACCATCTTTCCTACAATGAGCAGTTCTTC

J: TRBJ2-1
size: .
V: TRBV5-6
D: .
CDR3: CASSPESGDEQFF
DNA: TGTGCCAGCAGCCCGGAATCTGGCGATGAGCAGTTCTTC

J: TRBJ1-1
size: once
V: TRBV5-5
D: .
CDR3: CASSWGVLGMNTEAFF
DNA: TGTGCCAGCAGCTGGGGGGTTTTGGGGATGAACACTGAAGCTTTCTTT

J: TRBJ1-4
size: .
V: TRBV11-3
D: .
CDR3: CASSLPVRGEKLFF
DNA: TGTGCCAGCAGCTTACCGGTAAGAGGTGAAAAACTGTTTTTT

J: TRBJ1-4
size: .
V: TRBV28
D: .
CDR3: CASSLSGEKLFF
DNA: TGTGCCAGCAGTTTAAGCGGGGAAAAACTGTTTTTT

J: TRBJ1-1
size: once
V: TRBV19
D: .
CDR3: CASKSGYTEAFF
DNA: TGTGCCAGTAAATCGGGTTACACTGAAGCTTTCTTT

J: TRBJ1-1
size: .
V: TRBV9
D: TRBD1
CDR3: CASSIGTVMNTEAFF
DNA: TGTGCCAGCAGCATTGGGACAGTCATGAACACTGAAGCTTTCTTT

J: TRBJ2-1
size: .
V: TRBV15
D: .
CDR3: CATSSIPGKNEQFF
DNA: TGTGCCACCAGCAGTATCCCAGGGAAGAATGAGCAGTTCTTC